Listed below are T cell receptor beta chains from one sample, sequenced in a study of neurological immune-mediated disorders. TCRdb re-derived calls from the 5' RACE reads in MiXCR, one entry per CDR3 protein. Of around 70,000 distinct CDR3 sequences detected, approximately 3.3% appear once; the ten largest clones hold less than 5.5%. Sequences were obtained from PBMCs. Every receptor here comes from a woman in her forties or fifties with multiple sclerosis. Both conserved end residues are part of each CDR3. Each record gives: D gene, V gene, clone size, J gene, CDR3 DNA, CDR3 protein. D genes are given only for firm matches. The size entry gives once, few or many counts, or a class when the clone is expanded.

d_call: NA
v_call: TRBV28
clone_size: many
j_call: TRBJ2-1
cdr3_nt: TGTGCCAGCTCCGCGCAGCGGAACGGCGGCAATGAGCAGTTCTTC
cdr3_aa: CASSAQRNGGNEQFF

d_call: TRBD2
v_call: TRBV20-1
clone_size: many
j_call: TRBJ2-1
cdr3_nt: TGCAGTGCTAGGTTATACGCGGGGGGTTCCTACAATGAGCAGTTCTTC
cdr3_aa: CSARLYAGGSYNEQFF

d_call: TRBD1
v_call: TRBV7-2
clone_size: many
j_call: TRBJ1-1
cdr3_nt: TGTGCCAGCAGCCCGGACAGGGGCGATAGTGAAGCTTTCTTT
cdr3_aa: CASSPDRGDSEAFF

d_call: TRBD2
v_call: TRBV28
clone_size: few
j_call: TRBJ2-7
cdr3_nt: TGTGCCAGCCGGGAGGGAACAGGGTTGGGCGAGCAGTACTTC
cdr3_aa: CASREGTGLGEQYF

d_call: NA
v_call: TRBV5-1
clone_size: many
j_call: TRBJ1-6
cdr3_nt: TGCGCCAGCAGCTTGGAACAGGTGATTAATTCACCCCTCCACTTT
cdr3_aa: CASSLEQVINSPLHF

d_call: TRBD2
v_call: TRBV7-6
clone_size: many
j_call: TRBJ2-3
cdr3_nt: TGTGCCAGCAGCCCGACTAGCCGCTTCTCTGATACGCAGTATTTT
cdr3_aa: CASSPTSRFSDTQYF

d_call: NA
v_call: TRBV10-3
clone_size: many
j_call: TRBJ1-5
cdr3_nt: TGTGCCATCAGTGAGTTTGGGACTTACAATCAGCCCCAGCATTTT
cdr3_aa: CAISEFGTYNQPQHF

d_call: NA
v_call: TRBV18
clone_size: many
j_call: TRBJ1-2
cdr3_nt: TGTGCCAGCTCACCCCTACAAGGAAGGGCTTCTAACTATGGCTACACCTTC
cdr3_aa: CASSPLQGRASNYGYTF

d_call: NA
v_call: TRBV7-2
clone_size: many
j_call: TRBJ2-5
cdr3_nt: TGTGCCAGCAGCTTCCGGAGGGCTCAAGAGACCCAGTACTTC
cdr3_aa: CASSFRRAQETQYF

d_call: TRBD2
v_call: TRBV20-1
clone_size: many
j_call: TRBJ2-1
cdr3_nt: TGCAGTGCTAGAGTTGCACTAGCGGCCAGGAGCTCCTACAATGAGCAGTTCTTC
cdr3_aa: CSARVALAARSSYNEQFF

d_call: TRBD1
v_call: TRBV25-1
clone_size: many
j_call: TRBJ1-2
cdr3_nt: TGTGCCAGCAGTGAAACCGGGACAGGGAGCTGGGGCTACACCTTC
cdr3_aa: CASSETGTGSWGYTF